This entry describes one T cell receptor beta chain. Its matching antigen is unknown. The data were taken from a study of Graves' ophthalmopathy and Graves' hyperthyroidism. Study background: Peripheral blood sampling preceded any treatment and occurred at initial diagnosis.

CDR1 and CDR2 (germline): GTSNPN, SVGIG (reference sequence). The V end lost 1 base, the J end lost 0 bases, and 11 bases lay between the germline ends. The CDR3 runs 15 residues. Study results and limitations: Blood was where most expanded thyroid clonotypes above 0.001 frequency also turned up.

RNA transcripts were the template, and TCR beta CDR3 regions were amplified from them. RT-PCR in the first round used HTBI primers; a second-round multiplex PCR followed. TCRdb called the multiplex PCR reads again in MiXCR, with one record for every CDR3 protein. The sample holds 40,000 to 45,000 distinct CDR3 sequences, roughly half seen once. Sequencing used peripheral blood. The receptor was isolated from an adult man with Graves' ophthalmopathy. The rearrangement uses TRBV30 and TRBJ2-3, with D hard to call. In nucleotides, the CDR3 is TGTGCCTGGAGTGAAGGCAGTTCTAGCACAGATACGCAGTATTTT. Its translation: CAWSEGSSSTDTQYF. The entire variable domain, with the rest obtained from reference TRBV30 and TRBJ2-3, is as follows: SQTIHQWPATLVQPVGSPLSLECTVEGTSNPNLYWYRQAAGRGLQLLFYSVGIGQISSEVPQNLSASRPQDRQFILSSKKLLLSDSGFYLCAWSEGSSSTDTQYFGPGTRLTVL.